Below, one T cell receptor beta chain is given with its context. This clonotype was found many times. Its antigen remains unidentified. There are no base qualities to consult, and no much larger clone falls within one base. In the paper's terms, the time point label means: sample taken at primary tumor resection. The donors were some 76 patients from the lung TRACERx cohort who had early-stage, untreated non-small cell lung cancer. Whole RNA extracted from tumor and nontumor lung tissue, or from cryopreserved PBMC samples, was used for TCR sequencing without cell sorting. A patient was chosen for TCR sequencing only when enough RNA was available from at least two tumor regions. A lung pathologist reviewed the tumor and adjacent nontumor lung specimens before the specimens were selected. This specimen belongs to a study of spatial heterogeneity in lung cancer (dated by TCRdb to between 2017 and 2020). Describing the broader study: Beta-chain transcripts were consistently detected in greater numbers than alpha-chain transcripts, which likely reflected higher beta-chain transcript abundance. In the raw uncorrected reads, each unique combination of TCR and UMI appeared on average more than ten times. TCR transcript counts in tumor regions correlated strongly with a T cell transcriptional module score from matched bulk RNA-seq. Nonsynonymous mutation counts, determined by whole-exome sequencing of tumor tissue, were related to TCR repertoire features. At surgery, both alpha and beta chains were TCR-sequenced in over 200 tumor regions, about 64 matched nontumor lung samples and some 58 PBMC samples. TCR alpha and beta repertoires were quantitatively compared across multiple tumor regions, matched nontumor lung and blood in non-small cell lung cancer. Results the study describes overall, beyond this receptor: Additional single-cell paired TCR alpha and beta sequencing was considered necessary to confirm, at a functional level, the hypothesis that regional TCRs recognize regional mutations. The number of expanded intratumoral alpha and beta TCRs correlated with the tumor nonsynonymous mutation count. TCR-seq was estimated to cover only roughly 7% of tumor T cells for alpha chains and roughly 12% for beta chains. The count of ubiquitous expanded TCRs correlated with the count of ubiquitous nonsynonymous mutations, and the count of regional expanded TCRs correlated with the count of regional nonsynonymous mutations.

The trim is 5 bases for V and 4 bases for J, with a gap of 11 bases between the germline ends. The CDR3 spans 14 residues, from the cysteine through the phenylalanine. Only CDR3 DNA remains: 42 bases, in frame from the first base. Receptor amplification or capture employed 5' RACE. Data came from a NextSeq 500. To allow correction of PCR and sequencing errors, the TCR library protocol tagged every TCR cDNA molecule with a unique molecular identifier. Turning to the authors' computational methods: TCR identification, UMI-based error correction and CDR3 extraction were performed with Decombinator tools. Expanded TCRs were defined as those above a frequency of 2 per 1,000, corresponding to the top 1% of the tumor frequency distribution. Expanded tumor TCRs were classed as regional if statistically deemed absent (corrected P<0.05) from at least one tumor region, otherwise ubiquitous. Each repertoire was subsampled 100 times to 5,000 TCRs, after which Renyi diversity was computed with the R vegan package. To build CDR3 similarity networks, amino acid triplet string-kernel similarity was used, and CDR3s were connected when their pairwise similarity was above 0.82. TCRdb ran its own pipeline on the public reads, namely fastp trimming at Q25 and MiXCR clone calling, and kept in-frame beta chains. Entries are consolidated by CDR3 protein sequence, retaining the most common genes and DNA. For this entry, the V and J calls and clone size follow TCRdb and not the study's own pipeline. The sample table shows 15,000 to 20,000 distinct CDR3 sequences, and around 6.9% are seen once. About 4% of the sample goes to the ten largest clones.

This TCR was recovered from a female donor with early-stage non-small cell lung cancer. The V and J genes are TRBV12-3 or TRBV12-4 and TRBJ1-4; possibly the D gene is TRBD1, per 5 matching bases. The input for sequencing was lung tumor tissue, taken at surgery. The sequence in DNA is TGTGCCAGCAGTCTCCATGGGGGTAATGAAAAACTGTTTTTT. It codes for CASSLHGGNEKLFF.